This T cell receptor (beta chain) was obtained from a study of T cell responses to AZD1222 COVID-19 vaccine. Study results and caveats: Following two doses of AZD1222, Spike-specific TCR breadth and depth rose. The donors showed a predominance of white British ancestry and of females, with possible underestimation of clonal diversity. Regions 160-218 and 743-854 held dominance among vaccine-associated CD4 TCRs, which spanned spike.

Germline V gives CDR1 SGHAT, CDR2 FQNNGV. This CDR3 contains 13 residues. J gave up 6 bases and V 3 bases, and 2 bases lay outside the gene matches. Sequencing was performed with immunoSEQ multiplex PCR; in TCRdb, only in-frame clones are kept and a portion is missing. The sample records 160,000 or so clones, 92% being singletons. In the case of this clone: Its antigen is unknown.

The chain carries TRBV11-2 and TRBJ1-2; 9 bases align to TRBD1. The sequencing here drew on peripheral blood, taken 28 days after the second AZD1222 dose. The receptor was derived from an adult who received the AZD1222 COVID-19 vaccine. The CDR3 protein is CASSLDRGHGYTF. DNA of the CDR3: TGTGCCAGCAGCTTGGACAGGGGCCATGGCTACACCTTC.